Presented here are 26 T cell receptor beta chains from one specimen sequenced in a study of blood T cells in healthy people across ages. Through a sample-barcoded 5' primer and a J-beta primer mix, a second PCR was run for roughly 7 to 11 cycles. TCRdb redid the calling of the 5' RACE reads with MiXCR, one entry per CDR3 protein. Among about 800,000 distinct CDR3 sequences listed, roughly 25% were seen once. The sample also formed part of further work on T cells of mothers and their children.

Sequencing was performed on blood. The source of these receptors is a boy younger than 18 in good health.

This clonotype has a handful of counts. V usage is TRBV14 and J usage is TRBJ1-5, with 7 bases aligning to TRBD1. V shed 2 bases, J shed 5 bases, and the junction held 9 bases outside the gene matches. The length of the CDR3 is 16 residues. Germline V gene data show CDR1 as SGHDN and CDR2 as FVKESK. CDR3 region: CASSQSQQGTDQPQHF. The CDR3 DNA follows: TGTGCCAGCAGCCAATCGCAACAGGGGACCGATCAGCCCCAGCATTTT.

This clonotype has a handful of counts. The J gene is TRBJ1-1, the V gene TRBV13, with 9 nucleotides matching TRBD1. The CDR3 covers 13 residues. Germline loops: CDR1 PRHDT, CDR2 FYEKMQ (reference sequence). V gave up 5 bases and J gave up 7 bases; unmatched junction bases: 5. CDR3 amino acids: CASSPGQGYEAFF. The CDR3, as DNA: TGTGCCAGCAGCCCGGGACAGGGATATGAAGCTTTCTTT.

The J gene is TRBJ2-5, the V gene TRBV4-3; 7 positions match TRBD2. CDR1 LGHNA and CDR2 YSLEER come from the germline V gene. Germline trimming cut 0 bases from V and 2 bases from J; bases unmatched to any gene: 6. The CDR3 is 16 amino acids. CDR3 DNA: TGCGCCAGCAGCCAAGACTGGCTAGCGGTACAAGAGACCCAGTACTTC. It codes for CASSQDWLAVQETQYF.

The chain carries TRBV7-8 and TRBJ2-5; D gene uncertain. The CDR3 sequence is 14 residues long. Deletions cut 5 bases from V and 2 bases from J, with 12 bases between. Germline V gene sequence: CDR1 SGHVS, CDR2 FQNEAQ. CDR3 nucleotide sequence: TGTGCCAGCAGCCCGGACGAGAAACAAGAGACCCAGTACTTC. Amino acids: CASSPDEKQETQYF.

This clonotype was seen only a few times. This chain connects TRBV7-2 to TRBJ2-5; D may match TRBD1 or TRBD2 (5 bases each). This CDR3 is 14 amino acids long. Germline V gene data show CDR1 as SGHTA and CDR2 as FQGNSA. Trimming took 5 bases from V and 5 from J, leaving 15 bases between them. The CDR3 loop is CASSGAGPGETQYF. The CDR3 nucleotides read TGTGCCAGCAGCGGGGCGGGCCCGGGGGAGACCCAGTACTTC.

Only a few counts were recorded for this clonotype. V is TRBV20-1 and J is TRBJ2-5; 7 bases agree with TRBD1. The CDR3 is 13 amino acids. V dropped 5 bases and J dropped 2; count of bases not matched to a gene: 5. In germline, CDR1 is DFQATT, CDR2 SNEGSKA (reference sequence). CDR3 in amino acids: CSAGTDQQETQYF. The DNA for the CDR3 is TGCAGTGCTGGGACAGACCAACAAGAGACCCAGTACTTC.

This clonotype has a handful of counts. The CDR3 sequence: CASSLTASGGDGNEQFF. The DNA for the CDR3 is TGCGCCAGCAGCTTGACCGCTAGCGGGGGGGATGGCAATGAGCAGTTCTTC. The chain uses TRBV5-1 and TRBJ2-1, with 12 bases lining up with TRBD2. There are 17 residues in the CDR3. CDR1 SGHRS and CDR2 YFSETQ come from the germline V gene. Losses at the gene ends were 1 base for V and 6 bases for J; bases not matched to a gene: 8.

CDR3 nucleotide sequence: TGCAGCGTTGAACGGCGGCGGAACACTGAAGCTTTCTTT. Amino acid sequence: CSVERRRNTEAFF. The chain carries TRBV29-1 and TRBJ1-1; no reliable D call. This CDR3 is 13 amino acids long. CDR1 and CDR2 from the germline V gene are SQVTM and ANQGSEA. V was pared by 2 bases and J by 1 base, with 8 bases between.

This chain joins TRBV3-1 and TRBJ1-2; D is uncertain. Germline loops: CDR1 LGHDT, CDR2 YNNKEL (reference sequence). The CDR3 totals 12 residues. V shed 2 bases and J shed 3 bases, with 4 bases lying between them. The DNA of the CDR3 is TGTGCCAGCAGCCAATCGGACTATGGCTACACCTTC. This translates into CASSQSDYGYTF.

The genes are TRBV20-1 and TRBJ2-5; D perhaps matches TRBD1 (6 bases). Germline V gives CDR1 DFQATT, CDR2 SNEGSKA (reference sequence). CDR3 length: 11 amino acids. Trimming left V 5 bases short and J 11 bases short, with 15 bases between. CDR3 DNA: TGCAGTGCTTTCCAGGGGAGTGAGCAGTACTTC. It encodes CSAFQGSEQYF.

V gene TRBV20-1 combines with J gene TRBJ2-1; no firm D call. The V end lost 0 bases, the J end lost 9 bases, and 6 bases lay between the germline ends. The CDR3 is made up of 11 amino acids. Germline V gene data show CDR1 as DFQATT and CDR2 as SNEGSKA (reference sequence). The CDR3 loop is CSARDLGEQFF. The CDR3 nucleotides read TGCAGTGCTAGAGATTTGGGTGAGCAGTTCTTC.

V usage is TRBV9 and J usage is TRBJ2-1; D is unresolved. The CDR3 loop spans 15 amino acids. V was pared by 4 bases and J by 3 bases, with 14 bases between. CDR1 SGDLS and CDR2 YYNGEE come from the germline V gene. This CDR3 is CASSPPGPIYNEQFF. The CDR3 nucleotides read TGTGCCAGCAGCCCACCCGGTCCCATCTACAATGAGCAGTTCTTC.

This chain connects TRBV2 to TRBJ2-5; D is possibly TRBD2 (5 bases). Trimming stripped 2 bases from V and 0 bases from J, with 10 bases between. The CDR3 sequence is 15 residues long. The V gene's germline CDR1 is SNHLY and CDR2 FYNNEI. CDR3: CASSENRGDQETQYF. CDR3 DNA: TGTGCCAGCAGTGAAAATCGGGGTGACCAAGAGACCCAGTACTTC.

The rearrangement links TRBV12-3 or TRBV12-4 to TRBJ2-1; D unclear. The V end was cut by 3 bases, the J end by 11 bases, with 2 bases between. This CDR3 is built from 9 residues. CDR3 nucleotide sequence: TGTGCCAGCAGTTTGAAGCAGTTCTTC. As protein: CASSLKQFF.

This clonotype was observed many times. The chain carries TRBV5-1 and TRBJ2-5; possible D gene TRBD1, 5 bases. The germline V gene has CDR1 SGHRS and CDR2 YFSETQ. This CDR3 comprises 15 residues. Trimming pared 4 bases from V and 1 base from J, leaving 14 bases between. The CDR3 bases are TGCGCCAGCAGCCCGGCGACAAGGGGCCAAGAGACCCAGTACTTC. Translated, it gives CASSPATRGQETQYF.

This clonotype was detected only a few times. The J gene is TRBJ2-7, the V gene TRBV29-1, with TRBD1 matching 9 bases. V gave up 0 bases and J gave up 7 bases; unmatched junction bases: 7. The CDR3 totals 14 residues. Germline CDR1 reads SQVTM; CDR2 reads ANQGSEA. The CDR3 protein is CSVEDRNRGPEQYF. CDR3 DNA: TGCAGCGTTGAAGATCGAAACAGGGGGCCGGAGCAGTACTTC.

This clonotype was picked up a small number of times. V is TRBV2 and J is TRBJ2-3; D not certain. The CDR3 sequence is 15 residues long. V was pared by 3 bases and J by 0 bases, with 10 bases between. Germline CDR1 reads SNHLY; CDR2 reads FYNNEI. This CDR3 is CASSDYGPSTDTQYF. The CDR3 DNA sequence: TGTGCCAGCAGTGATTACGGTCCTAGCACAGATACGCAGTATTTT. The entire variable domain, with the rest obtained from reference TRBV2 and TRBJ2-3, is as follows: EPEVTQTPSHQVTQMGQEVILRCVPISNHLYFYWYRQILGQKVEFLVSFYNNEISEKSEIFDDQFSVERPDGSNFTLKIRSTKLEDSAMYFCASSDYGPSTDTQYFGPGTRLTVL.

The V gene is TRBV28, the J gene TRBJ2-1; D call uncertain. Germline CDR1 is MDHEN and CDR2 is SYDVKM. The CDR3 loop spans 12 amino acids. V lost 6 bases, J lost 2 bases, and 5 bases lay in between. This CDR3 reads CASRVAYNEQFF. The CDR3 nucleotides are TGTGCCAGCAGGGTGGCCTACAATGAGCAGTTCTTC.

This clonotype was observed a handful of times. The V gene is TRBV20-1, the J gene TRBJ2-2, with D hard to call. Trimming cost V 0 bases and J 9 bases, with 5 bases left between them. The CDR3 has 11 residues. Germline V CDR1 and CDR2: DFQATT, SNEGSKA (reference sequence). CDR3 sequence (DNA): TGCAGTGCTAGAGATGTCCGGGAGCTGTTTTTT. Amino acids: CSARDVRELFF.

This chain uses TRBV19 with TRBJ1-5, with D unclear. The CDR3 runs to 16 residues. V lost 3 bases and J lost 0, with 12 bases in between. Per germline, CDR1 LNHDA and CDR2 SQIVND (reference sequence). In nucleotides, the CDR3 is TGTGCCAGTAGTATTATCCTGGCAGTTAGCAATCAGCCCCAGCATTTT. Amino acid sequence: CASSIILAVSNQPQHF.

The V and J genes are TRBV6-2 or TRBV6-3 and TRBJ1-2; 7 positions agree with TRBD1. Germline loops: CDR1 MNHEY, CDR2 SVGEGT. Trimming cost V 5 bases and J 5 bases; bases outside gene matches: 8. This CDR3 has 14 amino acids. The CDR3 region is CASSRETGSYGYTF. DNA for the CDR3: TGTGCCAGCAGTCGAGAGACAGGGAGTTATGGCTACACCTTC.

In its sample, this clonotype was seen a few times. This chain links TRBV7-2 with TRBJ2-7; tentative D call: TRBD2 (6 bases). The germline CDR1 and CDR2 sequences are SGHTA and FQGNSA. Trimming shortened V by 5 bases and J by 1 base, and 18 bases separated the two germline ends. The CDR3 loop spans 16 amino acids. DNA for the CDR3: TGTGCCAGCAGCGGACCGGAGACTAGTCCTTCCTACGAGCAGTACTTC. Its translation: CASSGPETSPSYEQYF.

V gene TRBV6-2 or TRBV6-3 combines with J gene TRBJ2-6; D is perhaps TRBD1 (6 bases). The germline CDR1 and CDR2 sequences are MNHEY and SVGEGT. The V gene lost 6 bases and the J gene lost 1 base, with 13 bases spanning the gap. This CDR3 has 16 amino acids. In nucleotides, the CDR3 is TGTGCCAGCAGAGACCTGAGGGGGTCTGGGGCCAACGTCCTGACTTTC. Amino acids: CASRDLRGSGANVLTF.

CDR3 amino acids: CASSFPGTSGNTIYF. DNA for the CDR3: TGTGCCAGCAGCTTCCCAGGGACCTCTGGAAACACCATATATTTT. The chain recombines TRBV7-9 with TRBJ1-3, with D possibly matching TRBD1 (5 bases). This CDR3 is built from 15 residues. Germline assignment: CDR1 SEHNR and CDR2 FQNEAQ (reference sequence). V was clipped by 3 bases and J by 0 bases, with 9 bases between them. Drawing the rest from reference TRBV7-9 and TRBJ1-3, the complete variable domain is DTGVSQNPRHKITKRGQNVTFRCDPISEHNRLYWYRQTLGQGPEFLTYFQNEAQLEKSRLLSDRFSAERPKGSFSTLEIQRTEQGDSAMYLCASSFPGTSGNTIYFGEGSWLTVV.

In its sample, this clonotype was seen a few times. The genes are TRBV7-9 and TRBJ2-6; tentative D call: TRBD1 (5 bases). The CDR3 is made up of 17 amino acids. Germline V gene sequence: CDR1 SEHNR, CDR2 FQNEAQ (reference sequence). Trimming removed 1 base from V and 4 bases from J, with 14 bases in between. CDR3: CASSLVPGRLGANVLTF. Here the CDR3 DNA reads TGTGCCAGCAGCTTAGTCCCAGGGCGTCTGGGGGCCAACGTCCTGACTTTC.

The chain joins TRBV9 to TRBJ2-5, with 7 bases fitting TRBD2. Per germline, CDR1 SGDLS and CDR2 YYNGEE. This CDR3 region has 17 residues. V was clipped by 0 bases and J by 2 bases; unmatched bases: 10. CDR3 residues: CASSVAWGGGVQETQYF. In DNA form, the CDR3 reads TGTGCCAGCAGCGTAGCTTGGGGCGGGGGAGTGCAAGAGACCCAGTACTTC.